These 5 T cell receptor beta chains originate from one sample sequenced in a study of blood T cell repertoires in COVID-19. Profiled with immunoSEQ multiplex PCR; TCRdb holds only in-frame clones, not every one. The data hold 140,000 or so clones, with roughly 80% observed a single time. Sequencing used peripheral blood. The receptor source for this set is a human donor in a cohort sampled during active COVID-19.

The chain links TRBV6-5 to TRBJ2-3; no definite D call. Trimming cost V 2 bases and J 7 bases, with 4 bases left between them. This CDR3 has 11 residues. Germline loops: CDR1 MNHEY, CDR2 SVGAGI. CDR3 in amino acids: CASSYQNTQYF. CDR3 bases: TGTGCCAGCAGTTACCAAAATACGCAGTATTTT.

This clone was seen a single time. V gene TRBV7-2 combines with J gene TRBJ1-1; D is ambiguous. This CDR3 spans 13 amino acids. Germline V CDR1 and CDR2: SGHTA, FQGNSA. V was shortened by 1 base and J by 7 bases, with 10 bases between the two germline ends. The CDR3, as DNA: TGTGCCAGCAGCTTAGAACAATACCTTGAAGCTTTCTTT. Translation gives CASSLEQYLEAFF. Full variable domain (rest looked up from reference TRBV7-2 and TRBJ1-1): GAGVSQSPSNKVTEKGKDVELRCDPISGHTALYWYRQSLGQGLEFLIYFQGNSAPDKSGLPSDRFSAERTGGSVSTLTIQRTQQEDSAVYLCASSLEQYLEAFFGQGTRLTVV.

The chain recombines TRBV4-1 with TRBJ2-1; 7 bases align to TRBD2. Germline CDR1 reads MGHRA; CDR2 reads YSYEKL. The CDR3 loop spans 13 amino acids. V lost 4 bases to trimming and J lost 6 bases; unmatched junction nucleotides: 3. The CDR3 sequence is CASSPRLANEQFF. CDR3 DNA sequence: TGCGCCAGCAGCCCACGACTAGCCAATGAGCAGTTCTTC.

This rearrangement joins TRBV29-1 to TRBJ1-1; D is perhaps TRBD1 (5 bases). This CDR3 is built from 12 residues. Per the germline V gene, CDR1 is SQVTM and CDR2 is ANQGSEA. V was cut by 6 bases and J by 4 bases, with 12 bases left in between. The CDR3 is CSVAAGLTEAFF. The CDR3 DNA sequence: TGCAGCGTAGCCGCGGGGCTCACTGAAGCTTTCTTT.

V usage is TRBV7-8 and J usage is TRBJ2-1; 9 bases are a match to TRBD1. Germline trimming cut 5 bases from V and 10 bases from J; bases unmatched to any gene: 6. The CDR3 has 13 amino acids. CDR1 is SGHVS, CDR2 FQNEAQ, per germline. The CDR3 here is CASSPDRGTEQFF. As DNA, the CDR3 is TGTGCCAGCAGCCCCGACAGGGGGACAGAGCAGTTCTTC.